The rows below give T cell receptor beta chains drawn from one sample of a study of metastatic and nonmetastatic thyroid tumors. TCRdb ran MiXCR on the PCR reads. The sample carries about 16,000 clones, around 12% recorded once. The sequenced sample was tumor tissue. These receptors were collected from a female donor with papillary thyroid cancer or a benign thyroid nodule (not recorded which). Some clones in this sample may be carry-over from other donors' samples. CDR3s include the opening cysteine and the closing phenylalanine or tryptophan. A D gene is named only where the DNA matches it firmly. Some rows have no size entry. The others give once, few or many, or a class for an expanded clone.

abundance	d_gene	v_gene	j_gene	len	CDR3nt	CDR3aa
.	.	TRBV5-1	TRBJ2-3	14	TGCGCCAGCAGCTTCCTTTCAGGTTCAGATACGCAGTATTTT	CASSFLSGSDTQYF
medium-sized	TRBD2	TRBV4-1	TRBJ2-1	15	TGCGCCAGCGCCACAAGGGAGGGCGTCGACAATGAGCAGTTCTTC	CASATREGVDNEQFF
many	.	TRBV7-2	TRBJ2-3	15	TGTGCCAGCAGCGAAAATCTACTGCCTGTGGATACGCAGTATTTT	CASSENLLPVDTQYF
many	.	TRBV14	TRBJ2-7	15	TGTGCCAGCAGCCAGTTTAAACCAATTAATTACGAGCAGTACTTC	CASSQFKPINYEQYF
many	.	TRBV11-1	TRBJ2-2	16	TGTGCCAGCAGCTGGCGGGGTCCGTCGTACACCGGGGAGCTGTTTTTT	CASSWRGPSYTGELFF
many	.	TRBV7-3	TRBJ1-1	14	TGTGCCAGCAGCTTAGGAGGGTTGGACACTGAAGCTTTCTTT	CASSLGGLDTEAFF
many	.	TRBV5-1	TRBJ2-5	15	TGCGCCAGCAGCTTGGCGGGGCGAGGGGAAGAGACCCAGTACTTC	CASSLAGRGEETQYF
many	.	TRBV5-1	TRBJ1-2	15	TGCGCCAGCAGCCCGATCCAGGGAGCTAACTATGGCTACACCTTC	CASSPIQGANYGYTF
many	TRBD1	TRBV5-1	TRBJ2-2	15	TGCGCCAGCAGCTTGGGGGACAGGGAAACCGGGGAGCTGTTTTTT	CASSLGDRETGELFF
many	TRBD2	TRBV5-1	TRBJ2-3	16	TGCGCCAGCAGTATGACTAGCGGGGGTGCAACAGATACGCAGTATTTT	CASSMTSGGATDTQYF
many	.	TRBV6-1	TRBJ2-2	17	TGTGCCAGCACCCCGGTCGGGGTCAAAGGAAACACCGGGGAGCTGTTTTTT	CASTPVGVKGNTGELFF
few	TRBD1	TRBV12-5	TRBJ2-1	17	TGTGCTAGTGGTTTGAACAGGGGGGCGGGTATGGTCAGTGAGCAGTTCTTC	CASGLNRGAGMVSEQFF